This T cell receptor beta chain stems from a study of blood T cell repertoires in COVID-19. Study-wide background: COVID-19 samples collected from the United States, Italy and Spain covered acute and convalescent phases. The analysed material was cDNA or gDNA that came from T cells, B-cell-depleted T cells, or PBMCs.

Original processing notes: It was from reference gene primer amplification that nucleated cell counts were estimated. Measured with immunoSEQ multiplex PCR; TCRdb has only the in-frame clones, and not every one. From that table come the V and J calls and clone size; the DNA was used to work out D and trimming. The sample gives 110,000 or so clones, 75% to 85% of which show up once; 7.9% is in the top ten. In germline, CDR1 is SGHRS, CDR2 YFSETQ. The V end lost 0 bases, the J end lost 2 bases, and 8 bases lay between the germline ends. The CDR3 is made up of 14 amino acids. The V call is TRBV5-1, the J call TRBJ1-2; D gene unclear. The sequenced sample consisted of peripheral blood. The sequence was obtained from a woman of 80 years or more with active or convalescent COVID-19. DNA of the CDR3: TGCGCCAGCAGCTTGGATGCGGGCAACTATGGCTACACCTTC. As protein: CASSLDAGNYGYTF.